Listed below are T cell receptor beta chains from one sample, sequenced in a study of T-cell reconstitution after alpha-beta-depleted transplantation in children. TCRdb used MiXCR to reprocess the PCR reads, holding one entry per CDR3 protein. Among around 580,000 distinct CDR3 sequences listed, 23% were seen once. The sample in question was PBMCs, mostly from graft donor cells, obtained 360 days after TCRalphabeta/CD19-depleted stem cell transplant. The source of these receptors is a boy less than two years old who had a stem cell transplant for acute myeloid leukemia, so the T cells may come from the graft donor. Each CDR3 is given without its conserved first and last residue. D genes are given only for firm matches.

J: TRBJ1-1
D: -
V: TRBV5-4
CDR3: ASSFFVWGHPTGLDTEAF

J: TRBJ2-1
D: TRBD2
V: TRBV4-2
CDR3: ASTLAGGPRVGEQF

J: TRBJ2-1
D: TRBD1
V: TRBV6-5
CDR3: ASSHGQGAYNEQF

J: TRBJ1-1
D: -
V: TRBV12-3/TRBV12-4
CDR3: ASSFQTLNTEAF

J: TRBJ1-2
D: TRBD1
V: TRBV7-2
CDR3: ASSFSPGTGGGYGYT

J: TRBJ1-1
D: TRBD1
V: TRBV7-2
CDR3: ASSARQGGPTNTEAF

J: TRBJ2-2
D: -
V: TRBV9
CDR3: ASCDMVAGELF

J: TRBJ2-5
D: TRBD2
V: TRBV30
CDR3: AWQPGTSLPETQY

J: TRBJ2-1
D: -
V: TRBV20-1
CDR3: GTKGISYNEQF

J: TRBJ2-5
D: TRBD1
V: TRBV7-9
CDR3: ASSLGAGGAGETQY

J: TRBJ1-1
D: TRBD1
V: TRBV10-3
CDR3: AIGSTGEGAEAF

J: TRBJ2-7
D: TRBD2
V: TRBV5-8
CDR3: ASSLDGGEQY

J: TRBJ2-3
D: -
V: TRBV20-1
CDR3: SARDRGAGDTQY

J: TRBJ2-5
D: TRBD2
V: TRBV12-3/TRBV12-4
CDR3: ASSRPGLAQETQY

J: TRBJ2-2
D: -
V: TRBV20-1
CDR3: SARAPSNTGELF

J: TRBJ1-1
D: -
V: TRBV20-1
CDR3: SADTGMNTEAF